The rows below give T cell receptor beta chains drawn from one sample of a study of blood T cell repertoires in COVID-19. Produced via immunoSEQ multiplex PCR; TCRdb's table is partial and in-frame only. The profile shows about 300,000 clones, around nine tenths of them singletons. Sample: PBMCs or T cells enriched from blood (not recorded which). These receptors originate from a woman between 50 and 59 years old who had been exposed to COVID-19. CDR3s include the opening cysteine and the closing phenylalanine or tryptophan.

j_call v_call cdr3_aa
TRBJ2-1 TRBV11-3 CASSGPGQGAYNEQFF
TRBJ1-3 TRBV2 CASSPTGGRGNTIYF
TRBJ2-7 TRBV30 CAWSEMGGKQYF
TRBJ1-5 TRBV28 CATTWGDQPQHF
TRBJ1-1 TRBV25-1 CASSPGTPGGAFF
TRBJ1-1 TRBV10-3 CAISVGQGSTEAFF
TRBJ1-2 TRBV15 CATSREGVNYGYTF
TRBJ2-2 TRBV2 CASSRDTNTGELFF
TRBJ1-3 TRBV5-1 CASSLNPGQGGNTIYF
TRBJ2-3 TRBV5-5 CASSLGRVPDTQYF
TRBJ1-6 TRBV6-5 CASSTQGSYNSPLHF
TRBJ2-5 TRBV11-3 CASSLGQGRETQYF
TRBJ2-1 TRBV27 CASSRFGLAGGQSYNEQFF
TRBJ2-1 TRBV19 CASSSRTGIMFF
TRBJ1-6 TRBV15 CATSRVGQGNSPLHF
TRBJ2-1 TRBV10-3 CAIQEGARDEQFF
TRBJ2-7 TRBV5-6 CASSLDRGSYEQYF
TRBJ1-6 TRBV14 CASSQFLWDQGKGDNNSPLHF
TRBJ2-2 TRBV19 CASSAPNTGELFF
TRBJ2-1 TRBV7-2 CASSPAFLGSSYNEQFF
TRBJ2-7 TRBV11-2 CASEGGTGGYEQYF
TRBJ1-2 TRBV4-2 CASGHVGGWIGSLGYGYTF
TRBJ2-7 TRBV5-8 CASSPPQSPSYEQYF
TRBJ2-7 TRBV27 CASSWDRGYEQYF
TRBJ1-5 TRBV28 CASSLPGQGVPQHF
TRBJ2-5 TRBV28 CASSFSALAGLQETQYF
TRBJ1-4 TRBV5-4 CASSLAVGQGGEKLFF
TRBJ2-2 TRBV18 CASSPGSAGTGELFF
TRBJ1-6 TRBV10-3 CAISENPRAGGKNSPLHF
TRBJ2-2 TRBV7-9 CASSLARGNGELFF
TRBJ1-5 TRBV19 CASSIDLRGNQPQHF
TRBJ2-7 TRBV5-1 CASSLLFGGNEQYF
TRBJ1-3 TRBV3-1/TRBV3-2 CASSPMRVGNTIYF
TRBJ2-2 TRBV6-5 CASSYSFQTGELFF
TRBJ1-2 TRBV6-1 CASSEVGGNVGYTF
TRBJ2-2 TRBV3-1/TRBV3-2 CASSQVWTGGLTGELFF
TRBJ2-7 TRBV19 CASSPRTGTYEQYF
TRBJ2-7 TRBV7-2 CASSTQPDSYEQYF
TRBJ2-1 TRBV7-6 CASSLDGGSSYNEQFF
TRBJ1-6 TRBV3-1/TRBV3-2 CASSRLDSPLHF
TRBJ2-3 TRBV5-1 CASSLTVGGTDTQYF
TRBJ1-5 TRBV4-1 CASSHLPPEWDSTNQPQHF
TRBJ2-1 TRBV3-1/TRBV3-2 CASSQQTGYYNEQFF
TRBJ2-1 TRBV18 CASSPPLEADLFF
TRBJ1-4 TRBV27 CASSGAKGANEKLFF